This record covers a single TCR beta chain. This clonotype was recorded at least ten times. Its antigen is still unknown. It has no much larger one-base neighbor in the sample; base qualities were not kept. The record originates from a study of regulatory T cells in long-lasting Graves disease (dated by TCRdb to the early 2020s). About the full investigation: Newly diagnosed Graves' disease patients had taken antithyroid drugs for less than 3 months. A total of about 35 samples underwent TCR sequencing, from 13 patients with persistent Graves' disease and 20 or so patients with newly diagnosed Graves' disease. Patients with persistent Graves' disease were compared with patients with newly diagnosed Graves' disease using TCR sequencing and RNA sequencing of peripheral blood. The study was registered as a clinical trial and conducted in China.

Library preparation used multiplex PCR. The sample was run on an Illumina HiSeq 4000. iRepertoire HTBI primers and Arm-PCR amplification of CDR3 regions were used to construct TCR beta libraries. Before sequencing, the PCR products underwent gel purification. The study's own analysis went as follows. Gene usage analysis of CDR3 amino acid clonotypes relied on the 60 to 65 TRBV and 15 or so TRBJ segments identified across samples. COPE and FqMerger were used to merge the filtered high-quality paired reads into contigs. BLAST was used to align contigs to IMGT TRBV, TRBD and TRBJ reference genes, and CDR3 was defined according to IMGT. Highly expanded clones were defined as clonotypes with a frequency above 0.1%. Shannon entropy served as the measure of repertoire diversity, while the Gini coefficient captured V-J evenness. Clonotypes shared by more than one individual were considered public. TCRdb applied fastp at Q25 and MiXCR to the public reads, then kept only in-frame beta chains. Identical CDR3 proteins give one entry, which carries the most common genes and DNA. The V and J calls were not made by the authors but by TCRdb's processing. For this sample the table gives roughly 420,000 distinct CDR3 sequences, of which around 15% were detected only once. The ten biggest clones cover about a sixth of the sample.

According to the germline V gene (reference sequence), CDR1 reads LNHDA and CDR2 reads SQIVND. The CDR3 sequence holds 16 residues, the cysteine and phenylalanine included. Only CDR3 DNA is held: 48 bases, read in frame from base 1. The germline V end is reduced by 0 bases and the J end by 8 bases; junction bases left unmatched: 7. The time point label corresponds to: newly diagnosed GD, antithyroid drugs for less than 3 months. For both TCR sequencing and RNA sequencing, RNA was extracted from PBMCs using TRIzol. The diagnosis of Graves' disease followed American Thyroid Association guidelines. Patients for the study were recruited at an endocrinology department in Xi'an, China. From each patient, approximately 10 milliliters of peripheral blood was collected into an EDTA anticoagulant tube. Ficoll Paque Plus density gradient separation was used to isolate PBMCs, and no further T cell sorting was done. RNA quality was checked with an Agilent 2100 Bioanalyzer and agarose gel, and concentration with a NanoDrop 2000.

Here is what the overall study found, with its caveats: Persistent patients shared more public clonotypes among themselves (around 3,000) than newly diagnosed patients did (approximately 870). Compared with newly diagnosed patients, patients with persistent Graves' disease had lower TCR Shannon entropy and fewer highly expanded clones, which suggests clonal expansion. The authors acknowledged the small sample size as a limitation that may reduce accuracy. Because the primary lesion, thyroid tissue, could not be accessed, the study looked at peripheral blood alone. TRBV28, TRBJ1-2 and TRBJ2-5 were preferentially used in persistent disease, while TRBV20-1 and TRBJ2-1 were favored in newly diagnosed disease. Sequencing and analysis were limited to the TCR beta chain.

The sample was also linked to a second study, of T cells in Graves' hyperthyroidism and ophthalmopathy. The other study reports the following: A patient counted as having stable Graves' hyperthyroidism if no progression to ophthalmopathy occurred over 18 months of follow-up. Hyperthyroidism patients were newly diagnosed, had a disease duration of under 2 months, and were aged 18 to 65 years. The study excluded patients with uncontrolled infections, other autoimmune diseases, pregnancy or lactation. Clinical symptoms, serum thyroxine and TRAb, thyroid ultrasound, and orbital computed tomography formed the basis for the diagnoses. The TCR CDR3 was subjected to a first round of RT-PCR using the HTBI primer set and the Qiagen OneStep RT-PCR kit. Blood samples also contained most of the expanded thyroid clonotypes (frequency above 0.001), which suggests that blood repertoires may reflect thyroid immune responses. A model built on a 13 V-J signature distinguished ophthalmopathy from stable hyperthyroidism, reaching roughly 88% sensitivity and approximately 81% specificity in cross-validation and 80%/75% in testing. In validation, progression to ophthalmopathy was predicted by the model with 70.59% sensitivity and about 72% specificity, a median of approximately 7.1 months before onset. TCR V-J signatures able to tell the groups apart were searched for in a discovery cohort of 100 patients, of whom about 40 had Graves' ophthalmopathy and 55 to 65 had stable Graves' hyperthyroidism. Prospective prediction of ophthalmopathy was tested in an independent validation cohort consisting of 18 hyperthyroidism patients and some 16 patients who later progressed to ophthalmopathy. The approximately 97 discovery patients were randomly divided into training and test sets at a 7:3 ratio. In roughly six Graves' hyperthyroidism patients, the study also compared T-cell repertoires from thyroid tissue with T-cell repertoires from blood. After sampling, hyperthyroidism patients received methimazole starting at 30 mg daily, and ophthalmopathy patients received high-dose intravenous methylprednisolone. Libraries were constructed in a second round of multiplex PCR, after which size selection and purification were performed. Libraries were sequenced paired-end with 100 bp reads on an Illumina HiSeq2000. SOAPnuke was used to process the raw data, throwing out any read that contained adapters or uncalled bases, had a mean Phred below 15, or lacked an exact constant-primer or identifier match. COPE v1.2.5 was used to merge high-quality paired reads, and clonotypes were defined as unique nucleotide sequences. MiTCR v1.1 was used to align clonotypes to the IMGT TRBV, TRBD and TRBJ reference segments. The analysis included only V-J combinations with a frequency above 0.0001, which together covered roughly 99% of the repertoires. The TCS score was defined as F50 (clonal expansion) divided by E x V (chaos), with BLOSUM62-based TCRdist calculated between CDR3 peptides within each V-J. Welch's t-statistics and random forest reduced around 510 V-J features to around 14, which were used in a naive Bayes classifier (R e1071). Sample size was not statistically predetermined, and blinding of investigators to group allocation was not performed. The paper reports TCR Vbeta CDR3 sequencing of 140 or so peripheral blood samples: under 45 ophthalmopathy, over 70 hyperthyroidism and 17 progressor patients.

This specimen consisted of peripheral blood mononuclear cells (PBMCs), obtained at new diagnosis, from a patient treated with antithyroid drugs. The chain links TRBV19 with TRBJ2-1; 10 junctional bases match TRBD2. The receptor's source is a woman aged 50 to 60 with Graves disease. Donor details come from another sample of the same person, matched by shared clones. In nucleotide form, the sequence is TGTGCCAGTAGTATAGATCTGAGCGGGAGGGGAGATGAGCAGTTCTTC. The translation is CASSIDLSGRGDEQFF.